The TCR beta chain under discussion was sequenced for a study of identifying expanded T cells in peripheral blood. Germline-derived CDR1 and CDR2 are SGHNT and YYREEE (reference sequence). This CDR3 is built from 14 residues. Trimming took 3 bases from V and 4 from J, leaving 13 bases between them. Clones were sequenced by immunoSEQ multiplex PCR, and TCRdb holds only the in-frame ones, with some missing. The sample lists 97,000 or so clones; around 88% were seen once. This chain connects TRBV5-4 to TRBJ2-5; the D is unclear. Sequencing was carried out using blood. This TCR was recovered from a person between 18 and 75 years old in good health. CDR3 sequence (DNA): TGTGCCAGCAGCTCAGCAGGCTTTCGAGAGACCCAGTACTTC. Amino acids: CASSSAGFRETQYF.